The 27 T cell receptor beta chains reported below all come from one sample, sequenced in a study of blood T cell repertoires in COVID-19. Libraries were prepared by immunoSEQ multiplex PCR; TCRdb keeps only in-frame clonotypes and omits some of them. Of around 170,000 clones in the sample, about four fifths were seen once. Sequencing used peripheral blood. All receptors derive from a man between 65 and 80 years old with active or convalescent COVID-19.

The genes are TRBV7-2 and TRBJ2-1; 9 bases are shared with TRBD2. The CDR3 loop spans 16 amino acids. V lost 6 bases to trimming and J lost 1 base; unmatched junction nucleotides: 7. Germline CDR1 is SGHTA and CDR2 is FQGNSA. CDR3 sequence: CASRQGLAQSYNEQFF. CDR3 nucleotides: TGTGCCAGCAGACAAGGACTAGCGCAGTCCTACAATGAGCAGTTCTTC.

The gene calls are TRBV30 and TRBJ1-5; D call uncertain. Trimming shortened V by 2 bases and J by 7 bases, and 15 bases separated the two germline ends. CDR1 is GTSNPN and CDR2 is SVGIG in the germline V gene (reference sequence). The CDR3 is 14 amino acids. Written as DNA, the CDR3 is TGTGCCTGGAGTAGAGAAGCGGGGTGGCAGCCCCAGCATTTT. Its protein product is CAWSREAGWQPQHF.

This chain connects TRBV6-5 to TRBJ2-5; 10 nucleotides match TRBD1. The CDR3 has 13 residues. Trimming removed 7 bases from V and 5 bases from J; junction bases left unmatched: 4. Germline V gives CDR1 MNHEY, CDR2 SVGAGI. This CDR3 is CASNDRGRETQYF. CDR3 DNA sequence: TGTGCCAGCAACGACAGGGGGCGGGAGACCCAGTACTTC.

V and J are TRBV6-5 and TRBJ2-1; 9 nucleotides align to TRBD1. J gave up 8 bases and V 4 bases, and 6 bases lay outside the gene matches. This CDR3 has 14 residues. The germline V gene encodes CDR1 MNHEY and CDR2 SVGAGI. Here the CDR3 DNA reads TGTGCCAGCAGTTTGCGACAGGGGGTCGATGAGCAGTTCTTC. Residues: CASSLRQGVDEQFF.

The chain uses TRBV19 and TRBJ1-5; D is uncertain. Germline V gene lookup returns CDR1 LNHDA and CDR2 SQIVND (reference sequence). Trimming removed 2 bases at V and 1 base at J, with 6 bases between. The CDR3 totals 14 residues. CDR3 in amino acids: CASSIISSNQPQHF. In nucleotides, the CDR3 is TGTGCCAGTAGTATAATTTCGAGCAATCAGCCCCAGCATTTT.

The CDR3 DNA reads TGCGCCAGCAGCTTGGGGACTAGCGGGACTCAAGATACGCAGTATTTT. Protein sequence: CASSLGTSGTQDTQYF. J is TRBJ2-3 and V is TRBV5-1; 12 bases fit TRBD2. Germline values: CDR1 SGHRS, CDR2 YFSETQ. This CDR3 has 16 residues. The trim removed 0 bases at V and 5 bases at J, leaving 4 bases unmatched. The variable domain in full, completed from reference TRBV5-1 and TRBJ2-3, reads KAGVTQTPRYLIKTRGQQVTLSCSPISGHRSVSWYQQTPGQGLQFLFEYFSETQRNKGNFPGRFSGRQFSNSRSEMNVSTLELGDSALYLCASSLGTSGTQDTQYFGPGTRLTVL.

This sequence joins TRBV11-3 and TRBJ2-1; 13 nucleotides match TRBD2. Looked up from germline, CDR1 is SGHNT and CDR2 is YENEEA. This CDR3 contains 15 residues. Unmatched junction bases numbered 4, after V lost 5 bases and J lost 6 bases. The CDR3 DNA follows: TGTGCCAGCAGCCGGACTAGCGGGAGTGGCAATGAGCAGTTCTTC. It translates to CASSRTSGSGNEQFF.

The genes are TRBV30 and TRBJ2-3; 9 nucleotides agree with TRBD1. The germline V gene has CDR1 GTSNPN and CDR2 SVGIG (reference sequence). This CDR3 is built from 15 residues. J gave up 1 base and V 5 bases, and 7 bases lay outside the gene matches. The CDR3 bases are TGTGCCTGGCGGAAGACAGGGGGGGGCACAGATACGCAGTATTTT. This gives the protein CAWRKTGGGTDTQYF.

This chain links TRBV12-3 or TRBV12-4 with TRBJ2-1; 8 bases agree with TRBD2. There are 13 residues in the CDR3. V lost 5 bases to trimming and J lost 9 bases; unmatched junction nucleotides: 6. This CDR3 reads CASSQGLEIEQFF. DNA of the CDR3: TGTGCCAGCAGTCAGGGACTAGAAATTGAGCAGTTCTTC.

A few counts support this clone. CDR3 sequence (DNA): TGTGCCAGCAGCCCCAGGACAGGGCTCTCCTACGAGCAGTACTTC. It codes for CASSPRTGLSYEQYF. The rearrangement joins TRBV5-4 to TRBJ2-7, with 8 bases aligning to TRBD1. Trimming took 4 bases from V and 0 from J; bases not matched to a gene: 6. Per the germline V gene, CDR1 is SGHNT and CDR2 is YYREEE (reference sequence). This CDR3 has 15 residues.

In DNA, the CDR3 is TGTGCCATCAGTGCAAATCAGGGATCCGGCAACTATGGCTACACCTTC. It is translated as CAISANQGSGNYGYTF. The V and J genes are TRBV10-3 and TRBJ1-2; D possibly corresponds to TRBD1 (5 bases). This CDR3 contains 16 residues. The germline CDR1 and CDR2 sequences are ENHRY and SYGVKD. Trimming shortened V by 4 bases and J by 2 bases, and 17 bases separated the two germline ends.

J is TRBJ1-5 and V is TRBV4-3, with unresolved D. With 0 bases removed from V and 0 bases from J, the gap between germline ends came to 6 bases. Germline loops: CDR1 LGHNA, CDR2 YSLEER. The CDR3 consists of 15 residues. DNA for the CDR3: TGCGCCAGCAGCCAAGAACGGTATAGCAATCAGCCCCAGCATTTT. This translates into CASSQERYSNQPQHF.

The chain recombines TRBV27 with TRBJ1-6; tentative D call: TRBD1 (6 bases). Trimming pared 7 bases from V and 9 bases from J, leaving 19 bases between. Germline V lookup: CDR1 MNHEY, CDR2 SMNVEV (reference sequence). CDR3 length: 15 amino acids. Written as DNA, the CDR3 is TGTGCCAGCACCCCTTGGGCGGGGGCGGGTTCACCCCTCCACTTT. It encodes CASTPWAGAGSPLHF.

The chain recombines TRBV27 with TRBJ1-5, with TRBD1 matching 7 bases. Germline V CDR1 and CDR2: MNHEY, SMNVEV (reference sequence). The CDR3 is 15 residues long. V dropped 5 bases and J dropped 1; count of bases not matched to a gene: 5. The CDR3 here is CASSPMTGSNQPQHF. The CDR3 DNA follows: TGTGCCAGCAGTCCGATGACAGGGAGCAATCAGCCCCAGCATTTT.

This rearrangement joins TRBV11-2 to TRBJ1-6; possible D gene TRBD1, 5 bases. Germline V CDR1 and CDR2: SGHAT, FQNNGV. There are 16 residues in the CDR3. V was clipped by 5 bases and J by 10 bases, with 21 bases between them. CDR3 sequence reads: CASSLGVGGIGSPLHF. The CDR3 DNA sequence: TGTGCCAGCAGCCTTGGGGTCGGGGGAATAGGATCACCCCTCCACTTT. Full variable domain (rest looked up from reference TRBV11-2 and TRBJ1-6): EAGVAQSPRYKIIEKRQSVAFWCNPISGHATLYWYQQILGQGPKLLIQFQNNGVVDDSQLPKDRFSAERLKGVDSTLKIQPAKLEDSAVYLCASSLGVGGIGSPLHFGNGTRLTVT.

This clone has only a few counts. The chain uses TRBV5-1 and TRBJ1-1; the D gene is possibly TRBD1 (6 bases). This CDR3 has 15 amino acids. Germline-derived CDR1 and CDR2 are SGHRS and YFSETQ. Between the trimmed V and J ends, which lost 0 bases and 4 bases, there was a span of 13 bases. Here the CDR3 DNA reads TGCGCCAGCAGCTTGGGGGGGCTGGTGATCACTGAAGCTTTCTTT. Encoded protein: CASSLGGLVITEAFF.

This clone was found once. The CDR3 DNA reads TGCGCCAGCAGGGCCGGGACAGGGGCCGGGTATGGCTACACCTTC. Its translation: CASRAGTGAGYGYTF. This chain uses TRBV10-2 with TRBJ1-2; 10 bases agree with TRBD1. Germline CDR1 WSHSY, CDR2 SAAADI. V gave up 6 bases and J gave up 5 bases; unmatched junction bases: 9. The CDR3 contains 15 residues.

The chain carries TRBV2 and TRBJ2-2, with 8 bases fitting TRBD2. V was pared by 4 bases and J by 4 bases, with 8 bases of the junction left unmatched. Looked up from germline, CDR1 is SNHLY and CDR2 is FYNNEI. The CDR3 length is 16 residues. Here the CDR3 DNA reads TGTGCCAGCAGTGTAGCCGGGAGGGGGGGCACCGGGGAGCTGTTTTTT. This encodes CASSVAGRGGTGELFF.

V is TRBV5-8 and J is TRBJ2-3, with 7 bases identical to TRBD2. Germline V CDR1 and CDR2: SGHTS, YDEGEE. V shed 3 bases, J shed 0 bases, and the junction held 7 bases outside the gene matches. This CDR3 is 16 amino acids long. CDR3 sequence (DNA): TGTGCCAGCAGCTCGGGAGGTCCGCTGAGCACAGATACGCAGTATTTT. This encodes CASSSGGPLSTDTQYF. The variable domain in full, completed from reference TRBV5-8 and TRBJ2-3, reads EAGVTQSPTHLIKTRGQQATLRCSPISGHTSVYWYQQALGLGLQFLLWYDEGEERNRGNFPPRFSGRQFPNYSSELNVNALELEDSALYLCASSSGGPLSTDTQYFGPGTRLTVL.

V usage is TRBV19 and J usage is TRBJ1-2; possibly TRBD1 for D (6 bases). V was pared by 7 bases and J by 5 bases, with 14 bases between. Looked up from germline, CDR1 is LNHDA and CDR2 is SQIVND (reference sequence). This CDR3 has 13 amino acids. CDR3 region: CASTRDRLYGYTF. Here the CDR3 DNA reads TGTGCCAGTACCCGAGACAGGCTGTATGGCTACACCTTC.

The J gene is TRBJ1-2, the V gene TRBV6-6; D may be TRBD1 (6 bases). Per the germline V gene, CDR1 is MNHNY and CDR2 is SVGAGI (reference sequence). V was shortened by 8 bases and J by 5 bases, with 18 bases between the two germline ends. The CDR3 contains 14 residues. CDR3 DNA: TGTGCCAGCTTCCAGGGGCTTGAGGGGTATGGCTACACCTTC. Translating it yields CASFQGLEGYGYTF.

The chain combines TRBV5-1 with TRBJ1-2; 7 bases are shared with TRBD1. Germline values: CDR1 SGHRS, CDR2 YFSETQ. V dropped 4 bases and J dropped 4; count of bases not matched to a gene: 7. The CDR3 runs 14 residues. This CDR3 is CASSPQGISYGYTF. The DNA for the CDR3 is TGCGCCAGCAGCCCACAGGGGATCAGCTATGGCTACACCTTC. Drawing the rest from reference TRBV5-1 and TRBJ1-2, the complete variable domain is KAGVTQTPRYLIKTRGQQVTLSCSPISGHRSVSWYQQTPGQGLQFLFEYFSETQRNKGNFPGRFSGRQFSNSRSEMNVSTLELGDSALYLCASSPQGISYGYTFGSGTRLTVV.

V and J are TRBV30 and TRBJ2-5; 7 bases match TRBD1. Germline-derived CDR1 and CDR2 are GTSNPN and SVGIG (reference sequence). Trimming at V came to 1 base and at J to 1 base, leaving 6 bases not matched to a gene. This CDR3 comprises 15 residues. The CDR3 DNA follows: TGTGCCTGGAGTGACGCCCGGACAGGCCAAGAGACCCAGTACTTC. This encodes CAWSDARTGQETQYF.

V usage is TRBV7-6 and J usage is TRBJ2-5; a possible D gene is TRBD1 (6 bases). CDR1 is SGHVS and CDR2 is FNYEAQ in the germline V gene. Trimming removed 5 bases at V and 5 bases at J, with 21 bases between. The CDR3 loop spans 16 amino acids. The CDR3 is CASSLLRAPQGETQYF. In DNA, the CDR3 is TGTGCCAGCAGCCTACTTCGGGCTCCCCAGGGGGAGACCCAGTACTTC.

The chain uses TRBV10-3 and TRBJ2-7; tentative D call: TRBD1 (6 bases). This CDR3 is built from 11 residues. Deletions cut 6 bases from V and 6 bases from J, with 9 bases between. CDR1 is ENHRY, CDR2 SYGVKD, per germline. The chain's CDR3 is CAIRAGAEQYF. The CDR3 DNA reads as TGTGCCATCAGGGCAGGGGCCGAGCAGTACTTC.

J is TRBJ1-4 and V is TRBV6-2 or TRBV6-3; the match to TRBD1 covers 11 bases. The germline V gene has CDR1 MNHEY and CDR2 SVGEGT. The V gene end was trimmed by 1 base and the J gene end by 0 bases; junction bases not matched to a gene: 4. CDR3 length: 18 amino acids. The chain's CDR3 is CASSYLRGQGATNEKLFF. The CDR3 nucleotides read TGTGCCAGCAGTTACTTGAGGGGACAGGGGGCAACTAATGAAAAACTGTTTTTT.

V usage is TRBV6-6 and J usage is TRBJ1-1, with D uncertain. Germline values: CDR1 MNHNY, CDR2 SVGAGI (reference sequence). V lost 5 bases, J lost 0 bases, and 10 bases lay in between. This CDR3 contains 14 residues. The DNA for the CDR3 is TGTGCCAGCAGTATTGAGATACTGAACACTGAAGCTTTCTTT. This codes for CASSIEILNTEAFF.